Given below is one T cell receptor beta chain in context. This sample is drawn from a study of cytomegalovirus exposure and HLA in healthy donors. The CDR3 consists of 15 residues. The germline CDR1 and CDR2 sequences are LNHDA and SQIVND (reference sequence). V trimming: 7 bases; J trimming: 2 bases; junction bases outside the gene matches: 7. Both 60 Vbeta primers and 13 Jbeta primers went into the PCR. Sequenced by immunoSEQ multiplex PCR; TCRdb stores in-frame clones only, minus some. The data show 100,000 to 150,000 clones, with 80% seen just once and about 4% held by the top ten. This sequence originates from a woman between 40 and 55 years old in good health and CMV-seronegative. The sequenced material came from PBMCs. The chain has TRBV19 and TRBJ1-5; TRBD1 matches at 8 bases. The CDR3 DNA is TGTGCCAGTACCCCAGGGGGCGCCGGCAATCAGCCCCAGCATTTT. Protein: CASTPGGAGNQPQHF.